The 17 T cell receptor beta chains below all came from one sample that was sequenced in a study of T cells in Graves' hyperthyroidism and ophthalmopathy. There were TCR beta CDR3 regions amplified from RNA transcripts. First-round RT-PCR of the TCR CDR3 relied on the HTBI primer set. TCRdb passed the multiplex PCR reads through MiXCR, listing each CDR3 protein once. The data contain 150,000 to 200,000 distinct CDR3 sequences, approximately 15% of them seen just once; the ten biggest clones take up roughly 30%. Sequenced input: blood. The receptors here all came from a woman in her fifties or sixties with Graves' hyperthyroidism.

J is TRBJ1-5 and V is TRBV27, with D perhaps TRBD1 (6 bases). Trimming removed 5 bases at V and 7 bases at J, with 18 bases between. CDR3 size: 15 residues. The germline V gene has CDR1 MNHEY and CDR2 SMNVEV (reference sequence). The CDR3 bases are TGTGCCAGCAGTGAACCGACAGGTTTCGGGCAGCCCCAGCATTTT. Translated, it gives CASSEPTGFGQPQHF.

The rearrangement links TRBV5-1 to TRBJ1-3, with D tentatively TRBD1 (5 bases). V lost 3 bases and J lost 0, with 7 bases in between. The CDR3 is made up of 14 amino acids. CDR1 and CDR2 from the germline V gene are SGHRS and YFSETQ. CDR3: CASSSGFSGNTIYF. CDR3 DNA sequence: TGCGCCAGCAGCTCAGGGTTCTCTGGAAACACCATATATTTT.

The chain is built from TRBV19 and TRBJ2-3, with D perhaps TRBD1 or TRBD2 (5 bases each). Germline V CDR1 and CDR2: LNHDA, SQIVND (reference sequence). V lost 3 bases and J 0 bases, leaving 13 bases between the germline ends. This CDR3 region has 16 residues. Here the CDR3 reads CASSILGVTSTDTQYF. In DNA form, the CDR3 reads TGTGCCAGTAGTATCCTGGGGGTTACTAGCACAGATACGCAGTATTTT.

This clonotype appeared a few times. The chain uses TRBV28 and TRBJ1-5; D remains unclear. This CDR3 contains 14 residues. V lost 3 bases and J lost 2, with 8 bases in between. Germline CDR1 MDHEN, CDR2 SYDVKM. Here the CDR3 DNA reads TGTGCCAGCAGTTTCTGGGGTGGCAATCAGCCCCAGCATTTT. This sequence encodes CASSFWGGNQPQHF.

This clonotype was recorded at least ten times. This rearrangement joins TRBV7-3 to TRBJ2-1; D perhaps matches TRBD1 (5 bases). Between the trimmed V and J ends, which lost 5 bases and 2 bases, there was a span of 13 bases. The CDR3 spans 15 residues. The germline V gene has CDR1 SGHTA and CDR2 FQGTGA. The CDR3 coding sequence is TGTGCCAGCAGCCTTCAGGGTACCCCCTACAATGAGCAGTTCTTC. It is translated as CASSLQGTPYNEQFF.

This clonotype was detected ten times or more. The V call is TRBV6-5, the J call TRBJ1-1; D call uncertain. CDR3 length: 15 residues. The germline V gene encodes CDR1 MNHEY and CDR2 SVGAGI. Deletions cut 0 bases from V and 0 bases from J, with 8 bases between. The CDR3 DNA follows: TGTGCCAGCAGTTACTCGGGAGGCCTGAACACTGAAGCTTTCTTT. It translates to CASSYSGGLNTEAFF.

This clonotype was observed at least ten times. The V call is TRBV29-1, the J call TRBJ1-3; the match to TRBD1 covers 7 bases. The CDR3 spans 13 residues. Germline CDR1 SQVTM, CDR2 ANQGSEA. After removal of 6 bases from V and 2 bases from J, the junction contained 4 bases not matched to a gene. The CDR3 bases are TGCAGCGTCGCTCAGGGGGCTGGAAACACCATATATTTT. Its protein is CSVAQGAGNTIYF.

The CDR3 nucleotides are TGCGCCAGCAGCTGGGGGCTAAGCACAGATACGCAGTATTTT. Protein: CASSWGLSTDTQYF. The chain couples TRBV4-1 to TRBJ2-3; D may be TRBD1 (6 bases). Trimming cost V 5 bases and J 0 bases, with 9 bases left between them. There are 14 residues in the CDR3. The germline V gene encodes CDR1 MGHRA and CDR2 YSYEKL.

The chain employs TRBV7-8 and TRBJ1-4; no firm D call. Germline loops: CDR1 SGHVS, CDR2 FQNEAQ. This CDR3 has 15 residues. V lost 1 base to trimming and J lost 2 bases, with 8 bases between them. CDR3 in amino acids: CASSLGPATNEKLFF. The DNA of the CDR3 is TGTGCCAGCAGCTTAGGGCCCGCGACTAATGAAAAACTGTTTTTT.

This chain joins TRBV12-3 or TRBV12-4 and TRBJ1-2; 7 positions match TRBD1. V was pared by 5 bases and J by 4 bases, with 10 bases of the junction left unmatched. This CDR3 contains 15 residues. The CDR3 reads CASSIWDSKSYGYTF. The CDR3 DNA is TGTGCCAGCAGTATTTGGGACAGCAAATCCTATGGCTACACCTTC.

At least ten counts were recorded for this clonotype. The J gene is TRBJ2-1, the V gene TRBV5-1, with D perhaps matching TRBD1 (5 bases). In germline, CDR1 is SGHRS, CDR2 YFSETQ. The V end was cut by 0 bases, the J end by 1 base, with 17 bases between. The CDR3 spans 18 residues. The DNA of the CDR3 is TGCGCCAGCAGCTTGGCCGATGAATCCCGGACATCCTACAATGAGCAGTTCTTC. Translating it yields CASSLADESRTSYNEQFF.

This clonotype was recorded at least ten times. The chain carries TRBV7-9 and TRBJ2-2; 11 bases match TRBD1. Germline lookup yields CDR1 SEHNR and CDR2 FQNEAQ (reference sequence). V lost 7 bases to trimming and J lost 6 bases; unmatched junction nucleotides: 4. CDR3 size: 14 residues. CDR3 DNA: TGTGCCAGCAAGGGACAGGGGGTCGCCGGGGAGCTGTTTTTT. It codes for CASKGQGVAGELFF. The variable domain in full, with the rest retrieved from reference TRBV7-9 and TRBJ2-2, is DTGVSQNPRHKITKRGQNVTFRCDPISEHNRLYWYRQTLGQGPEFLTYFQNEAQLEKSRLLSDRFSAERPKGSFSTLEIQRTEQGDSAMYLCASKGQGVAGELFFGEGSRLTVL.

This clonotype was recorded at least ten times. The chain combines TRBV14 with TRBJ2-3; no clear D. This CDR3 is built from 14 residues. From germline, CDR1 is SGHDN and CDR2 FVKESK. The V end was cut by 1 base, the J end by 2 bases, with 7 bases between. CDR3: CASSQVSNTDTQYF. The DNA of the CDR3 is TGTGCCAGCAGCCAAGTCTCCAACACAGATACGCAGTATTTT. The full variable domain, its missing parts supplied by reference TRBV14 and TRBJ2-3, is EAGVTQFPSHSVIEKGQTVTLRCDPISGHDNLYWYRRVMGKEIKFLLHFVKESKQDESGMPNNRFLAERTGGTYSTLKVQPAELEDSGVYFCASSQVSNTDTQYFGPGTRLTVL.

Of note for this clonotype: A much more abundant neighbour one base away suggests this may be a read error. The V and J genes are TRBV9 and TRBJ1-5; 7 bases are a match to TRBD1. The CDR3 sequence is 14 residues long. Germline CDR1 is SGDLS and CDR2 is YYNGEE. The CDR3, as DNA: TGTGCCCGCAGCAAAGGGACAGGCAATCAGCCCCAGCATTTT. Encoded protein: CARSKGTGNQPQHF. Drawing the rest from reference TRBV9 and TRBJ1-5, the complete variable domain is DSGVTQTPKHLITATGQRVTLRCSPRSGDLSVYWYQQSLDQGLQFLIQYYNGEERAKGNILERFSAQQFPDLHSELNLSSLELGDSALYFCARSKGTGNQPQHFGDGTRLSIL.

The rearrangement links TRBV19 to TRBJ2-2; D gene ambiguous. CDR1 is LNHDA and CDR2 is SQIVND in the germline V gene (reference sequence). The CDR3 is 13 residues long. V dropped 4 bases and J dropped 5 bases, with 8 bases sitting between them. The CDR3 DNA sequence: TGTGCCAGTAGTAGGACCGGGACCGGGGAGCTGTTTTTT. It codes for CASSRTGTGELFF.

This sequence joins TRBV7-6 and TRBJ2-7; the D gene is possibly TRBD2 (5 bases). The V end was cut by 3 bases, the J end by 6 bases, with 12 bases between. Germline V CDR1 and CDR2: SGHVS, FNYEAQ. The CDR3 is made up of 13 amino acids. The CDR3 region is CASSFERRSEQYF. CDR3 sequence (DNA): TGTGCCAGCAGCTTTGAGCGGAGATCCGAGCAGTACTTC.

There are many counts of this clonotype. J is TRBJ2-7 and V is TRBV7-9; D is ambiguous. Trimming removed 5 bases at V and 0 bases at J, with 5 bases between. CDR3 length equals 12 residues. From germline, CDR1 is SEHNR and CDR2 FQNEAQ (reference sequence). This chain's CDR3 is CASSRSSYEQYF. DNA for the CDR3: TGTGCCAGCAGCCGGAGCTCCTACGAGCAGTACTTC.